The 28 T cell receptor beta chains below were found in one sample sequenced in a study of cytomegalovirus exposure and HLA in healthy donors. Primers: 60 Vbeta forward and 13 Jbeta reverse. Some clones are missing from TCRdb's copy, which holds only in-frame ones; the method was immunoSEQ multiplex PCR. The repertoire includes about 130,000 clones, roughly 82% of them detected once, and 2% to 3% sits in the top ten. The sample was PBMCs. These receptor sequences come from a man in his fifties or sixties in good health and CMV-seronegative.

The chain combines TRBV18 with TRBJ1-6; TRBD1 matches 10 bases. The ends lost 1 base at V and 7 bases at J; junction bases unmatched: 7. This CDR3 spans 17 amino acids. Germline V gives CDR1 KGHSH, CDR2 LQKENI. CDR3 coding DNA: TGTGCCAGCTCACCACGCAAGGGACAGGGGCCGAATTCACCCCTCCACTTT. Amino acids: CASSPRKGQGPNSPLHF.

The gene calls are TRBV11-3 and TRBJ2-3, with unresolved D. Germline V gene sequence: CDR1 SGHNT, CDR2 YENEEA. This CDR3 region has 12 residues. Trimming removed 5 bases at V and 5 bases at J, with 8 bases between. This CDR3 is CASSPRGDTQYF. CDR3 DNA sequence: TGTGCCAGCAGCCCCCGCGGAGATACGCAGTATTTT.

V gene TRBV7-9 combines with J gene TRBJ2-3; D is unresolved. CDR3 length: 13 residues. The V end lost 0 bases, the J end lost 8 bases, and 9 bases lay between the germline ends. CDR1 is SEHNR, CDR2 FQNEAQ, per germline (reference sequence). CDR3 loop: CASSLAGSGTQYF. For the CDR3, the DNA is TGTGCCAGCAGCTTAGCCGGGTCTGGTACGCAGTATTTT.

This rearrangement joins TRBV5-1 to TRBJ1-2; 7 nucleotides align to TRBD1. With 4 bases clipped from V and 0 bases from J, the junction kept 3 bases outside the gene matches. Germline CDR1 and CDR2: SGHRS and YFSETQ. The length of the CDR3 is 14 residues. As DNA, the CDR3 is TGCGCCAGCAGCCCGGGACAGCCTAACTATGGCTACACCTTC. It encodes CASSPGQPNYGYTF.

CDR3: CASSLGERTRPEQFF. CDR3 coding DNA: TGTGCCAGCAGCTTGGGAGAAAGGACAAGGCCCGAGCAGTTCTTC. The gene calls are TRBV5-4 and TRBJ2-1, with TRBD1 as a possible D gene (5 bases). Per germline, CDR1 SGHNT and CDR2 YYREEE (reference sequence). The ends were cut back, 0 bases at V and 10 bases at J, with 17 bases in the middle. This CDR3 region has 15 residues.

The CDR3: CASSYSLAETQYF. CDR3 sequence (DNA): TGTGCCAGCAGTTATAGTCTAGCGGAGACCCAGTACTTC. J is TRBJ2-5 and V is TRBV5-4, with D possibly TRBD2 on 6 matching bases. Trimming took 5 bases from V and 5 from J, leaving 13 bases between them. This CDR3 is built from 13 residues. The V gene's germline CDR1 is SGHNT and CDR2 YYREEE (reference sequence).

The chain couples TRBV11-3 to TRBJ1-5; D ambiguous. CDR1 is SGHNT and CDR2 is YENEEA in the germline V gene. Trimming stripped 5 bases from V and 2 bases from J, with 10 bases between. The length of the CDR3 is 14 residues. The CDR3 DNA reads as TGTGCCAGCAGCCACGTCGGAGGCAATCAGCCCCAGCATTTT. This translates into CASSHVGGNQPQHF.

The V and J genes are TRBV18 and TRBJ1-2; TRBD1 is a possible D gene (5 bases). The CDR3 has 13 residues. Germline CDR1 KGHSH, CDR2 LQKENI. V was pared by 3 bases and J by 7 bases, with 12 bases between. The CDR3: CASSPRQGGGYTF. DNA of the CDR3: TGTGCCAGCTCACCCCGGCAGGGAGGTGGCTACACCTTC.

The V and J genes are TRBV10-3 and TRBJ1-1, with TRBD1 identical over 9 bases. The CDR3 has 17 amino acids. J gave up 4 bases and V 4 bases, and 13 bases lay outside the gene matches. Germline-derived CDR1 and CDR2 are ENHRY and SYGVKD. The CDR3 DNA reads as TGTGCCATCAGTGGACCGGGACAGGGATTTGGGGGCACTGAAGCTTTCTTT. This translates into CAISGPGQGFGGTEAFF.

The chain joins TRBV27 to TRBJ1-5, with D maybe TRBD1 (5 bases). V dropped 3 bases and J dropped 1 base, with 7 bases sitting between them. The CDR3 loop spans 14 amino acids. The V gene's germline CDR1 is MNHEY and CDR2 SMNVEV (reference sequence). The chain's CDR3 is CASSFAGSNQPQHF. The CDR3 nucleotides read TGTGCCAGCAGTTTTGCAGGGAGCAATCAGCCCCAGCATTTT.

The rearrangement joins TRBV7-9 to TRBJ2-7; TRBD2 is a possible D gene (6 bases). Germline assignment: CDR1 SEHNR and CDR2 FQNEAQ (reference sequence). This CDR3 is 12 amino acids long. The germline V and J ends were trimmed by 3 bases and 9 bases, with 12 bases remaining between them. This CDR3 reads CASSLEGNVQYF. CDR3 nucleotides: TGTGCCAGCAGCTTGGAGGGGAATGTGCAGTACTTC.

This chain joins TRBV6-1 and TRBJ2-6; possibly TRBD1 for D (5 bases). The CDR3 consists of 15 residues. V was pared by 9 bases and J by 0 bases, with 12 bases between. The germline V gene has CDR1 MNHNS and CDR2 SASEGT. CDR3 in amino acids: CASSTGSSGANVLTF. CDR3 in DNA: TGTGCCAGTTCAACAGGATCCTCTGGGGCCAACGTCCTGACTTTC.

The V and J genes are TRBV2 and TRBJ2-7, with D possibly being TRBD1 (7 bases). Germline CDR1 and CDR2: SNHLY and FYNNEI. This CDR3 spans 13 amino acids. V was trimmed by 2 bases and J by 6 bases, leaving 11 bases between them. The CDR3 protein is CASSEHRGGEQYF. The CDR3 nucleotides read TGTGCCAGCAGTGAACACAGGGGAGGCGAGCAGTACTTC. Combining the CDR3 with reference TRBV2 and TRBJ2-7 gives the whole variable domain EPEVTQTPSHQVTQMGQEVILRCVPISNHLYFYWYRQILGQKVEFLVSFYNNEISEKSEIFDDQFSVERPDGSNFTLKIRSTKLEDSAMYFCASSEHRGGEQYFGPGTRLTVT.

The chain carries TRBV30 and TRBJ1-4; a weak D match, TRBD1 (5 bases). Germline-derived CDR1 and CDR2 are GTSNPN and SVGIG (reference sequence). Between the trimmed V and J ends, which lost 1 base and 8 bases, there was a span of 17 bases. This CDR3 is 15 amino acids long. This CDR3 is CAWSEGAFPGEKLFF. DNA of the CDR3: TGTGCCTGGAGTGAAGGGGCCTTTCCAGGAGAAAAACTGTTTTTT.

CDR3 region: CASSVDRKDFEAFF. CDR3 DNA sequence: TGTGCCAGCAGTGTCGACAGGAAAGACTTTGAAGCTTTCTTT. This chain joins TRBV2 and TRBJ1-1; maybe TRBD1 (6 bases). The CDR3 spans 14 residues. The V gene's germline CDR1 is SNHLY and CDR2 FYNNEI. Trimming removed 4 bases from V and 7 bases from J, with 16 bases in between.

The rearrangement uses TRBV5-5 and TRBJ2-7; 10 nucleotides agree with TRBD1. Per the germline V gene, CDR1 is SGHKS and CDR2 is YYEKEE (reference sequence). The ends lost 4 bases at V and 6 bases at J; junction bases unmatched: 13. This CDR3 region has 16 residues. CDR3 protein: CASSRNPGQGLVEQYF. The DNA of the CDR3 is TGTGCCAGCAGCCGGAACCCGGGACAGGGGTTGGTCGAGCAGTACTTC.

The chain employs TRBV9 and TRBJ2-7; tentatively, D is TRBD1 (6 bases). CDR1 and CDR2 from the germline V gene are SGDLS and YYNGEE. The CDR3 runs to 14 residues. The V end was cut by 3 bases, the J end by 3 bases, with 13 bases between. The CDR3 bases are TGTGCCAGCAGCGCAGGCACAGGGTACTACGAGCAGTACTTC. Protein: CASSAGTGYYEQYF.

V gene TRBV27 combines with J gene TRBJ2-1; 7 nucleotides agree with TRBD1. The junction had 4 bases not matched to a gene; V was cut back by 0 bases and J by 5 bases. The CDR3 is 15 residues long. CDR1 and CDR2 (germline): MNHEY, SMNVEV (reference sequence). The CDR3 is CASSLSRQGNNEQFF. The CDR3 DNA sequence: TGTGCCAGCAGTTTATCGAGACAGGGAAACAATGAGCAGTTCTTC.

A note on this clone: Different DNA sequences within this sample yield the same CDR3. V and J are TRBV30 and TRBJ1-5; a weak D match, TRBD1 (5 bases). The CDR3 spans 14 residues. Germline CDR1 GTSNPN, CDR2 SVGIG (reference sequence). Between the trimmed V and J ends, which lost 0 bases and 2 bases, there was a span of 8 bases. DNA for the CDR3: TGTGCCTGGAGTGTCGGAGGGGGCAATCAGCCCCAGCATTTT. It yields the protein CAWSVGGGNQPQHF.

The V and J genes are TRBV9 and TRBJ2-3; 7 bases are shared with TRBD2. CDR1 and CDR2 (germline): SGDLS, YYNGEE. CDR3 size: 15 residues. Trimming took 6 bases from V and 6 from J; bases not matched to a gene: 13. Here the CDR3 reads CASTTGSGPPDTQYF. The CDR3 bases are TGTGCCAGCACCACCGGTAGCGGGCCTCCGGATACGCAGTATTTT.

The chain uses TRBV5-6 and TRBJ2-1, with D perhaps TRBD2 (5 bases). Germline CDR1 SGHDT, CDR2 YYEEEE. Trimming stripped 2 bases from V and 7 bases from J, with 13 bases between. The CDR3 is 14 residues long. The CDR3 DNA reads as TGTGCCAGCAGCTTTTCGGACCGGGGTAATGAGCAGTTCTTC. Translation: CASSFSDRGNEQFF.

V and J are TRBV30 and TRBJ2-5, with 15 nucleotides matching TRBD2. The V gene's germline CDR1 is GTSNPN and CDR2 SVGIG (reference sequence). The CDR3 covers 14 residues. V was clipped by 5 bases and J by 13 bases; unmatched bases: 11. DNA of the CDR3: TGTGCCTGGGCACCGGGACTAGCGGGGGGTTCCCGGTACTTC. Amino acid sequence: CAWAPGLAGGSRYF. The variable domain in full, with the rest retrieved from reference TRBV30 and TRBJ2-5, is SQTIHQWPATLVQPVGSPLSLECTVEGTSNPNLYWYRQAAGRGLQLLFYSVGIGQISSEVPQNLSASRPQDRQFILSSKKLLLSDSGFYLCAWAPGLAGGSRYFGPGTRLLVL.

This clone came up a few times. The gene calls are TRBV7-6 and TRBJ2-6; D is perhaps TRBD2 (6 bases). Germline values: CDR1 SGHVS, CDR2 FNYEAQ. The CDR3 runs 16 residues. The germline V and J ends were trimmed by 0 bases and 1 base, with 7 bases remaining between them. The CDR3 coding sequence is TGTGCCAGCAGCTTAGCCCGGGGGTCTGGGGCCAACGTCCTGACTTTC. The encoded protein is CASSLARGSGANVLTF.

V is TRBV4-1 and J is TRBJ1-2; possibly TRBD1 for D (5 bases). Germline V CDR1 and CDR2: MGHRA, YSYEKL. V was trimmed by 1 base and J by 4 bases, leaving 13 bases between them. The CDR3 runs to 15 residues. In DNA, the CDR3 is TGCGCCAGCAGCCAAGTAGACAGAGACCCCTATGGCTACACCTTC. This translates into CASSQVDRDPYGYTF.

The V and J genes are TRBV30 and TRBJ1-1; D might be TRBD1 (5 bases). Trimming left V 3 bases short and J 10 bases short, with 18 bases between. The CDR3 has 13 amino acids. Per the germline V gene, CDR1 is GTSNPN and CDR2 is SVGIG (reference sequence). The CDR3 DNA is TGTGCCTGGAGCGGGACCGATACGGGGGTAGCTTTCTTT. Amino acids: CAWSGTDTGVAFF.

This chain connects TRBV19 to TRBJ1-1, with unresolved D. This CDR3 contains 12 residues. Looked up from germline, CDR1 is LNHDA and CDR2 is SQIVND (reference sequence). V was clipped by 8 bases and J by 11 bases, with 18 bases between them. The CDR3 sequence: CASGYTHKRAFF. In nucleotides, the CDR3 is TGTGCCAGTGGATACACGCACAAGAGGGCTTTCTTT. Together with reference TRBV19 and TRBJ1-1, the CDR3 gives the full variable domain: DGGITQSPKYLFRKEGQNVTLSCEQNLNHDAMYWYRQDPGQGLRLIYYSQIVNDFQKGDIAEGYSVSREKKESFPLTVTSAQKNPTAFYLCASGYTHKRAFFGQGTRLTVV.

The chain carries TRBV4-1 and TRBJ2-5; 7 bases align to TRBD2. The trim removed 1 base at V and 5 bases at J, leaving 4 bases unmatched. The CDR3 contains 14 residues. Germline V CDR1 and CDR2: MGHRA, YSYEKL. CDR3 in DNA: TGCGCCAGCAGCCAAGTGAGCGGGGCTGAGACCCAGTACTTC. It yields the protein CASSQVSGAETQYF.

This clone was seen only a few times. The J gene is TRBJ1-1, the V gene TRBV6-1, with 8 bases matching TRBD1. Germline lookup yields CDR1 MNHNS and CDR2 SASEGT. This CDR3 has 13 amino acids. V trimming: 5 bases; J trimming: 8 bases; junction bases outside the gene matches: 7. Written as DNA, the CDR3 is TGTGCCAGCAGTAGGACAGGGCCATTAGAAGCTTTCTTT. The encoded protein is CASSRTGPLEAFF.